The clone carrying this T cell receptor (beta chain) was detected only a few times. Its specificity is not known. This entry comes from a study of cytomegalovirus exposure and HLA in healthy donors. The study, taken as a whole, reports: Earlier results showed most TCR beta V segments being productive about 90% or about 30% of the time. Links to common viral pathogens appeared, in a later analysis, for several of the most significant clusters.

PCR employed 60 Vbeta and 13 Jbeta primers. Assay: immunoSEQ multiplex PCR; the TCRdb copy retains only in-frame clones and omits some. The sample shows more than 50,000 clones, around 80% of them seen only once. The V gene lost 4 bases and the J gene lost 4 bases, with 6 bases spanning the gap. The CDR3 runs to 11 residues. Germline CDR1 reads SGDLS; CDR2 reads YYNGEE. V usage is TRBV9 and J usage is TRBJ2-7, with D unclear. Material: PBMCs. This receptor was obtained from a woman aged 40 to 49 in good health and CMV-seropositive. CDR3: CASSRLYEQYF. CDR3 nucleotides: TGTGCCAGCAGCCGACTGTACGAGCAGTACTTC. The whole variable domain, remainder taken from reference TRBV9 and TRBJ2-7, is DSGVTQTPKHLITATGQRVTLRCSPRSGDLSVYWYQQSLDQGLQFLIQYYNGEERAKGNILERFSAQQFPDLHSELNLSSLELGDSALYFCASSRLYEQYFGPGTRLTVT.